This TCR beta chain came from a study of T cell responses to AZD1222 COVID-19 vaccine. Overall study findings and caveats: Reports say nearly half of spike-specific TCRs go after unmutated variant regions. Baseline seropositives among AZD1222 recipients totaled only 5 to 7. Mapped onto spike, vaccine-associated CD4 TCRs spanned it and were dominant at 160-218 and 743-854. Without day 14 samples, only post-peak T cell repertoires were studied.

This clone showed up just once. Its antigen is still unknown. Sequenced by immunoSEQ multiplex PCR; TCRdb stores in-frame clones only, minus some. The repertoire includes 100,000 or so clones, more than 85% of them detected once, and around 5.1% sits in the top ten. The CDR3 contains 13 residues. V was shortened by 3 bases and J by 5 bases, with 11 bases between the two germline ends. Germline-derived CDR1 and CDR2 are SEHNR and FQNEAQ (reference sequence). The V call is TRBV7-9, the J call TRBJ2-7; the D is unclear. The receptor's source is an adult in good health. The sample in question was peripheral blood, obtained on day 0 of AZD1222 vaccination. CDR3 amino acids: CASSFPIGNEQYF. As DNA, the CDR3 is TGTGCCAGCAGCTTCCCCATTGGGAACGAGCAGTACTTC.